This entry concerns a single T cell receptor beta chain. The antigen is undetermined. The PCR employed 60 Vbeta primers together with 13 Jbeta primers. The method was immunoSEQ multiplex PCR; TCRdb's version includes in-frame clones alone and lacks a portion of them. Of about 150,000 clones listed, approximately 80% were seen once; the top ten hold approximately 2%. Germline V gene sequence: CDR1 ENHRY, CDR2 SYGVKD. The V gene lost 3 bases and the J gene lost 4 bases, with 12 bases spanning the gap. The CDR3 totals 14 residues. These data originate in a study of cytomegalovirus exposure and HLA in healthy donors. Points from the study as a whole: Association with HLA alleles at 0.05 false discovery rate was found for around 17,000 TCR beta sequences in a later analysis. A missense DCLRE1C variant was associated with V- and J-gene trimming of TCR beta chains in a later analysis, and an independent cohort replicated the association. Relative to equally common others, HLA-associated TCR beta chains showed greater clonal expansion in a later analysis.

The chain couples TRBV10-3 to TRBJ1-2; a weak D match, TRBD1 (6 bases). Sequenced input: PBMCs. The sequence was collected from a woman in her thirties or forties in good health and CMV-seronegative. The CDR3 protein is CAISDNTGFYGYTF. The CDR3 region has the DNA TGTGCCATCAGTGACAACACAGGGTTCTATGGCTACACCTTC.